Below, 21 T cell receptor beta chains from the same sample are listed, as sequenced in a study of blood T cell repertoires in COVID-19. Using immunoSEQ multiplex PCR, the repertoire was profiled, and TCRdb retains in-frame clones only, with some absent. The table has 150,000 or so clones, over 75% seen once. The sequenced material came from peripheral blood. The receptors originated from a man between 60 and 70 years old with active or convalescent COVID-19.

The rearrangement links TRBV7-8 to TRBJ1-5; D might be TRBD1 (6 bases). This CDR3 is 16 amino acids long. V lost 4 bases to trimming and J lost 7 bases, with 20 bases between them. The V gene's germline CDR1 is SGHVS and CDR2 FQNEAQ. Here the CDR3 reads CASSSTQAGAKQPQHF. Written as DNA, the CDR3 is TGTGCCAGCAGCTCCACACAGGCAGGGGCTAAGCAGCCCCAGCATTTT.

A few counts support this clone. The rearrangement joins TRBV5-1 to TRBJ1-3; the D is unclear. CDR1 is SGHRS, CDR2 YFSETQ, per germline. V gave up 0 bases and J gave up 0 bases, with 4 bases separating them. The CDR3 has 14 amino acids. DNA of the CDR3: TGCGCCAGCAGCTTGGACTACTCTGGAAACACCATATATTTT. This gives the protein CASSLDYSGNTIYF.

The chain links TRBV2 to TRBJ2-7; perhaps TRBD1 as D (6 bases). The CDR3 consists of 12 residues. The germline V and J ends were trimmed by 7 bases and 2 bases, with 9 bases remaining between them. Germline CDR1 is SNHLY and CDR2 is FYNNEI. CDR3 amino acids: CASKRDTYEQYF. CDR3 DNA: TGTGCCAGCAAAAGGGACACCTACGAGCAGTACTTC.

The CDR3 nucleotides read TGCGCCAGCAGCCTACAGGTAGGGGGCTACGAGCAGTACTTC. Translating gives CASSLQVGGYEQYF. This chain links TRBV5-1 with TRBJ2-7, with D possibly matching TRBD1 (6 bases). V lost 4 bases and J lost 3, with 14 bases in between. The CDR3 has 14 residues. Per the germline V gene, CDR1 is SGHRS and CDR2 is YFSETQ.

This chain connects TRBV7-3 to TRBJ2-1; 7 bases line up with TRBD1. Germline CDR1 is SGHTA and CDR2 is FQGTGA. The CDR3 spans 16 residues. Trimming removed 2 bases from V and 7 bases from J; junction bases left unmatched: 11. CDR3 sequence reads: CASSLETGQVRNEQFF. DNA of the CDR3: TGTGCCAGCAGCTTAGAAACTGGACAGGTACGGAATGAGCAGTTCTTC.

The CDR3 region has the DNA TGTGCCAGCAGCCGTGAGGAGGGACCCCAGCATTTT. Translation: CASSREEGPQHF. The rearrangement uses TRBV7-8 and TRBJ1-5, with no clear D. The CDR3 runs to 12 residues. V was clipped by 5 bases and J by 10 bases, with 12 bases between them. Germline-derived CDR1 and CDR2 are SGHVS and FQNEAQ. Supplemented by reference TRBV7-8 and TRBJ1-5, the full variable domain reads GAGVSQSPRYKVAKRGQDVALRCDPISGHVSLFWYQQALGQGPEFLTYFQNEAQLDKSGLPSDRFFAERPEGSVSTLKIQRTQQEDSAVYLCASSREEGPQHFGDGTRLSIL.

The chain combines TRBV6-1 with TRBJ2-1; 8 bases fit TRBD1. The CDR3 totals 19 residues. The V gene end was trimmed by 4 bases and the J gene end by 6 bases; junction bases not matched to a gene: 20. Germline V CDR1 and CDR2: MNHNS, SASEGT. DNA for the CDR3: TGTGCCAGCAGTGCGCCTCCCCGGGACAGGTCCAAATTCTTCAATGAGCAGTTCTTC. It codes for CASSAPPRDRSKFFNEQFF.

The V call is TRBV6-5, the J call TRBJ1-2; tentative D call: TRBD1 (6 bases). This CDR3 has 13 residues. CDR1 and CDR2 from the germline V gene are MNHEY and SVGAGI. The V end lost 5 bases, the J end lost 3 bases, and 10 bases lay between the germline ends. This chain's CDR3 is CASSLSGDYGYTF. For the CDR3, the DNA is TGTGCCAGCAGTCTTTCAGGGGACTATGGCTACACCTTC.

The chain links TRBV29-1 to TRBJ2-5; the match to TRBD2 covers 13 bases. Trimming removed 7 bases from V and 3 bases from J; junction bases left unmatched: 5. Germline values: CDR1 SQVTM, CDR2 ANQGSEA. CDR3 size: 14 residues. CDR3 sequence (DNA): TGCAGCGGTCTGGGACTAGCGGGAAAAGAGACCCAGTACTTC. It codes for CSGLGLAGKETQYF.

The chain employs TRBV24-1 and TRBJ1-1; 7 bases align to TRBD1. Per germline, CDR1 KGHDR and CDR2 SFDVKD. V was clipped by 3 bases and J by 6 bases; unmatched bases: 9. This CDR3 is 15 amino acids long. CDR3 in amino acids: CATSDARRGLAEAFF. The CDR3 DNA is TGTGCCACCAGTGATGCCCGAAGGGGGCTCGCTGAAGCTTTCTTT.

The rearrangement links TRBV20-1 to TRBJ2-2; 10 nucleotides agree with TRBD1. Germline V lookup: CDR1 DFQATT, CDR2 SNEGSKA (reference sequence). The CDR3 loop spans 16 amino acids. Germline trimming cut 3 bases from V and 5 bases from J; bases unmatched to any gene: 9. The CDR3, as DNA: TGCAGTGCTAGTCCCCCCGGGACAGGGGTTACCGGGGAGCTGTTTTTT. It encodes CSASPPGTGVTGELFF.

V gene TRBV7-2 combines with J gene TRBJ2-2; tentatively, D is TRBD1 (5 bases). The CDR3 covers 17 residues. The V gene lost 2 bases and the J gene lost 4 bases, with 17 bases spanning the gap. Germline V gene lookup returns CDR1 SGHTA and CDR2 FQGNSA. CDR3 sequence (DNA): TGTGCCAGCAGCTTAAGTTCCGCAGGGTTTAGCACCGGGGAGCTGTTTTTT. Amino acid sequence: CASSLSSAGFSTGELFF.

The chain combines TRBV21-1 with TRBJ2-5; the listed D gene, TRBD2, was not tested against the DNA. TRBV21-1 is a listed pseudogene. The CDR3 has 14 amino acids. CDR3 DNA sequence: TGTGCCAGCAGCGCGGGTAGGTACCAAGAGACCCAGTACTTC. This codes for CASSAGRYQETQYF.

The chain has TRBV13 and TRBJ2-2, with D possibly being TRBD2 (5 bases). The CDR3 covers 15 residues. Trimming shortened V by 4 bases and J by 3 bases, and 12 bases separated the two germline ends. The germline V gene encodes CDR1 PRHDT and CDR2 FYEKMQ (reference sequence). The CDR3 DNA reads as TGTGCCAGCAGCTCACTGCGGGTTGACACCGGGGAGCTGTTTTTT. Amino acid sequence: CASSSLRVDTGELFF.

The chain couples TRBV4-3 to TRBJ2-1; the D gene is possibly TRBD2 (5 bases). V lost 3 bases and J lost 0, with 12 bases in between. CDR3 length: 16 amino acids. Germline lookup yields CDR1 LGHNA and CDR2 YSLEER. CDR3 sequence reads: CASSQLDWSSYNEQFF. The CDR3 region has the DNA TGCGCCAGCAGCCAGCTGGACTGGAGCTCCTACAATGAGCAGTTCTTC.

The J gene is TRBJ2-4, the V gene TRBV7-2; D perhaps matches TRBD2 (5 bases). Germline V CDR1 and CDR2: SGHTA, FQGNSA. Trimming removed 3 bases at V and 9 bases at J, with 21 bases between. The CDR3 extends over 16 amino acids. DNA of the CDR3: TGTGCCAGCAGCTTCGGGGATGGTGGCACGTCGGGCATTCAGTACTTC. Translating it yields CASSFGDGGTSGIQYF.

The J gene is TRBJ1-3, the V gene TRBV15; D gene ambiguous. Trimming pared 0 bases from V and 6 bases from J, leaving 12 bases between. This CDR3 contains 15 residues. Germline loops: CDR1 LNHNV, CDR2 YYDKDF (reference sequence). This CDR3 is CATSRDRGRANTIYF. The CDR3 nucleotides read TGTGCCACCAGCAGAGATCGGGGTAGGGCAAACACCATATATTTT.

The CDR3 reads CASSLPGQGLKDTQYF. For the CDR3, the DNA is TGTGCCAGCAGCCTGCCGGGACAGGGTTTGAAAGATACGCAGTATTTT. The chain links TRBV28 to TRBJ2-3; 9 bases agree with TRBD1. There are 16 residues in the CDR3. V trimming: 6 bases; J trimming: 5 bases; junction bases outside the gene matches: 12. CDR1 is MDHEN and CDR2 is SYDVKM in the germline V gene.

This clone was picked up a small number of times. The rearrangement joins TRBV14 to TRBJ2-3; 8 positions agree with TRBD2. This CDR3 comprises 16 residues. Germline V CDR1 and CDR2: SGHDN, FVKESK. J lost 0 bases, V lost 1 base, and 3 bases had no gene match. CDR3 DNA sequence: TGTGCCAGCAGCCAAGGTGCGGGAGGTAGCACAGATACGCAGTATTTT. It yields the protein CASSQGAGGSTDTQYF.

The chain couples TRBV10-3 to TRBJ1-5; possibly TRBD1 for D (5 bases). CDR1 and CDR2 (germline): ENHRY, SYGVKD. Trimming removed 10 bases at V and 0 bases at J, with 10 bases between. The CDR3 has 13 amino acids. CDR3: CASTDSSNQPQHF. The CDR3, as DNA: TGTGCCAGCACAGACAGTAGCAATCAGCCCCAGCATTTT.

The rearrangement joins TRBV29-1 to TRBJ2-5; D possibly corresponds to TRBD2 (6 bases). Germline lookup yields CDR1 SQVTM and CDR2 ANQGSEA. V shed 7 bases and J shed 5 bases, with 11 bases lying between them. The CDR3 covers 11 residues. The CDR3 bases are TGCAGCGCATTAGCGGACGAGACCCAGTACTTC. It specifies CSALADETQYF.